The 11 T cell receptor beta chains presented below share a single source sample, sequenced in a study of response to subunit inactivated influenza vaccine. A single record per CDR3 protein comes from TCRdb applying MiXCR to the RT-PCR reads. The sample contains some 300,000 distinct CDR3 sequences, approximately 23% of which appear only once. This material consisted of PBMCs from blood, taken 21 months after vaccination. The receptors stem from a man aged 45 to 75 who received an inactivated influenza vaccine.

This clonotype was observed once. The J gene is TRBJ1-5, the V gene TRBV12-3 or TRBV12-4, with TRBD1 as a possible D gene (5 bases). The germline V and J ends were trimmed by 3 bases and 7 bases, with 16 bases remaining between them. This CDR3 is built from 15 residues. The CDR3 here is CASSFGAISGQPQHF. CDR3 DNA sequence: TGTGCCAGCAGTTTTGGGGCCATCAGTGGACAGCCCCAGCATTTT.

The rearrangement links TRBV21-1 to TRBJ2-1; the DNA was not compared with TRBD2, the D call given in the table. TRBV21-1 is a pseudogene locus. The CDR3 totals 19 residues. DNA of the CDR3: TGTGCCAGCAGTAAAAGCCGGCCGGAGACTAGCGGGACTACCAATGAGCAGTTCTTC. Encoded protein: CASSKSRPETSGTTNEQFF.

V is TRBV6-2 or TRBV6-3 and J is TRBJ1-2; D remains ambiguous. Per germline, CDR1 MNHEY and CDR2 SVGEGT. V dropped 6 bases and J dropped 8 bases, with 13 bases sitting between them. There are 12 residues in the CDR3. CDR3 region: CASSSDNPGYTF. The DNA for the CDR3 is TGTGCCAGCAGCAGCGACAATCCGGGCTACACCTTC.

This clonotype was seen many times. J is TRBJ1-2 and V is TRBV20-1, with D possibly matching TRBD1 (5 bases). CDR3 length equals 14 residues. V was shortened by 3 bases and J by 3 bases, with 14 bases between the two germline ends. Germline CDR1 reads DFQATT; CDR2 reads SNEGSKA (reference sequence). CDR3 DNA: TGCAGTGCTAGCCCCCCCGGGGACGACTATGGCTACACCTTC. This sequence encodes CSASPPGDDYGYTF.

Here the CDR3 DNA reads TGCAGTGCCCCGGGACTAGCGGGAGCTGAGCAGTTCTTC. This translates into CSAPGLAGAEQFF. The chain links TRBV20-1 to TRBJ2-1; 14 bases agree with TRBD2. V dropped 6 bases and J dropped 9; count of bases not matched to a gene: 4. Germline values: CDR1 DFQATT, CDR2 SNEGSKA (reference sequence). This CDR3 is 13 amino acids long.

This clonotype was observed a few times. This sequence joins TRBV5-1 and TRBJ1-1; 7 bases fit TRBD1. Germline assignment: CDR1 SGHRS and CDR2 YFSETQ. The CDR3 runs 14 residues. With 3 bases clipped from V and 1 base from J, the junction kept 3 bases outside the gene matches. DNA of the CDR3: TGCGCCAGCAGCTGGGGGGACAGGAACACTGAAGCTTTCTTT. Protein sequence: CASSWGDRNTEAFF.

The rearrangement joins TRBV29-1 to TRBJ1-1; TRBD1 agrees at 7 bases. This CDR3 is 16 amino acids long. With V trimmed by 3 bases and J by 3 bases, 13 bases remained unmatched. CDR1 is SQVTM and CDR2 is ANQGSEA in the germline V gene. CDR3 protein: CSVDKRLRGPDTEAFF. The CDR3 DNA reads as TGCAGCGTTGATAAACGATTAAGGGGGCCGGACACTGAAGCTTTCTTT.

This chain uses TRBV4-3 with TRBJ2-6; perhaps TRBD1 as D (6 bases). The CDR3 is made up of 19 amino acids. CDR1 LGHNA and CDR2 YSLEER come from the germline V gene. Trimming cost V 2 bases and J 0 bases, with 17 bases left between them. This chain's CDR3 is CASSQWLGRGGSGANVLTF. The CDR3 region has the DNA TGCGCCAGCAGCCAATGGTTGGGCAGGGGTGGCTCTGGGGCCAACGTCCTGACTTTC.

This clonotype came up a few times. This sequence joins TRBV24-1 and TRBJ2-1; D not certain. The V and J ends lost 4 bases and 0 bases respectively, with 15 bases between them. The CDR3 has 17 amino acids. Germline V CDR1 and CDR2: KGHDR, SFDVKD. CDR3: CATSDVDSGSSYNEQFF. In DNA, the CDR3 is TGTGCCACCAGTGACGTGGATTCTGGAAGCTCCTACAATGAGCAGTTCTTC.

This chain joins TRBV4-3 and TRBJ2-1; D is possibly TRBD1 (6 bases). Trimming cost V 4 bases and J 9 bases, with 16 bases left between them. The germline V gene encodes CDR1 LGHNA and CDR2 YSLEER. This CDR3 spans 14 amino acids. The CDR3 nucleotides are TGCGCCAGCAGCCCCTCGACAGGACGTGGTGAGCAGTTCTTC. Protein product: CASSPSTGRGEQFF.

V gene TRBV6-2 or TRBV6-3 combines with J gene TRBJ1-1, with TRBD1 matching 7 bases. Germline V gene lookup returns CDR1 MNHEY and CDR2 SVGEGT. The CDR3 extends over 14 amino acids. V lost 7 bases to trimming and J lost 5 bases; unmatched junction nucleotides: 10. The CDR3 coding sequence is TGTGCCAGCACTACCCCCAGGGGGAGAACTGAAGCTTTCTTT. It translates to CASTTPRGRTEAFF.